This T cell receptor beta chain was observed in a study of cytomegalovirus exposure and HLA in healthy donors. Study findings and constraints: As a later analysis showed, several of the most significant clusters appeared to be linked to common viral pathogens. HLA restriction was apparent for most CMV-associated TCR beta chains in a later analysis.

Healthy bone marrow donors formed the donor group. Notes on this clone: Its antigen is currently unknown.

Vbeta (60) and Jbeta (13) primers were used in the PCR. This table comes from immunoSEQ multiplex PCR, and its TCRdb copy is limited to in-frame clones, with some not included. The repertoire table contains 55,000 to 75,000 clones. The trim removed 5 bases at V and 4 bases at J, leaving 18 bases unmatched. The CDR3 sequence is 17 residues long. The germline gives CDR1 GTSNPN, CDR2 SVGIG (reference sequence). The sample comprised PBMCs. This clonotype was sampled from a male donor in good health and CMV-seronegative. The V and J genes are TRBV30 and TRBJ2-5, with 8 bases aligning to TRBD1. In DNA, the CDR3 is TGTGCCTGGTGTTCCCGGGGCAGGGGGCCCGTGGGAGAGACCCAGTACTTC. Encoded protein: CAWCSRGRGPVGETQYF.